What follows describes a single T cell receptor (beta chain). The data belong to a study of naive and memory T cell subsets. The junction had 6 bases not matched to a gene; V was cut back by 4 bases and J by 3 bases. The CDR3 is 14 residues long. Per germline, CDR1 SGHRS and CDR2 YFSETQ. Both TRBC1 and TRBC2 were covered by a beta constant-region primer of two equimolar oligonucleotides. TCRdb processed the UMI-ligation and nested PCR reads anew with MiXCR; each CDR3 protein has one entry. Of under 100,000 distinct CDR3 sequences in the sample, 5.5% to 8.5% were seen once. Sequenced sample: central memory CD4+ T cells from blood. The genes are TRBV5-1 and TRBJ2-7; 8 bases line up with TRBD2. This clonotype was sampled from a human donor in good health. CDR3 sequence reads: CASSPAGGRYEQYF. DNA of the CDR3: TGCGCCAGCAGCCCGGCGGGGGGTCGCTACGAGCAGTACTTC.